This note documents a single TCR beta chain sequence. The entry originates in a study of blood T cell repertoires in COVID-19. Clones were sequenced by immunoSEQ multiplex PCR, and TCRdb holds only the in-frame ones, with some missing. The sample includes some 96,000 clones, around nine tenths of them seen just once. Germline CDR1 LNHDA, CDR2 SQIVND (reference sequence). V shed 0 bases, J shed 6 bases, and the junction held 13 bases outside the gene matches. The CDR3 totals 18 residues. The sequenced material came from peripheral blood. This chain uses TRBV19 with TRBJ2-3; 9 bases are shared with TRBD2. The origin of this receptor is a man over 45 with acute or convalescent COVID-19. The CDR3 region has the DNA TGTGCCAGTAGTATAGATCCCCCGGCGGGAGGGCCCTCGGATACGCAGTATTTT. Its protein product is CASSIDPPAGGPSDTQYF.